This TCR beta chain was retrieved from a study of glioma-infiltrating T cells after dendritic cell vaccination. Study background: Samples are from glioblastoma patients in Phase I and II dendritic cell vaccine trials. Autologous tumor lysate-pulsed dendritic cell vaccination was given between about 2002 and 2012. Autologous tumor lysate was loaded overnight onto monocyte-derived dendritic cells grown seven to eight days with IL-4 and GM-CSF.

Before vaccination, two weeks after the third vaccination, and at progression, PBMC were collected. Some clones are missing from TCRdb's copy, which holds only in-frame ones; the method was immunoSEQ multiplex PCR. Among some 100,000 clones listed, 70% to 80% were seen once. The CDR3 extends over 14 amino acids. V shed 6 bases and J 3 bases; nucleotides not matched to a gene: 8. The germline V gene encodes CDR1 MDHEN and CDR2 SYDVKM. This specimen was blood, taken before dendritic cell vaccination. The V call is TRBV28, the J call TRBJ2-7; 7 bases match TRBD1. The receptor comes from a human donor with glioblastoma. The DNA for the CDR3 is TGTGCCAGCAGGGGGGAACAGGGGATCTACGAGCAGTACTTC. Translation gives CASRGEQGIYEQYF.